This T cell receptor (beta chain) was identified in a study of shared clonotypes between healthy human individuals. Trimming took off 2 bases at V and 6 bases at J, with 8 bases between the two ends. The CDR3 covers 13 residues. Germline V gene data show CDR1 as MNHNS and CDR2 as SASEGT. Libraries were prepared by immunoSEQ multiplex PCR; TCRdb keeps only in-frame clonotypes and omits some of them. The data hold 2 million to 2.5 million clones, with more than 85% observed a single time. Each donor was a Caucasian adult residing in Nashville, Tennessee. Sequences were obtained from naive CD4+ T cells from PBMCs. As for subset: CD45RA+ positively selected. This sequence joins TRBV6-1 and TRBJ2-1, with D uncertain. This receptor was obtained from a man in his late teens or twenties in good health. Some clones in this sample may be carry-over from other donors' samples. The CDR3 is CASSELLLNEQFF. The CDR3 coding sequence is TGTGCCAGCAGTGAACTACTTCTCAATGAGCAGTTCTTC.